The 17 T cell receptor beta chains reported below all come from one sample, sequenced in a study of T cells in Graves' hyperthyroidism and ophthalmopathy. The source material, RNA transcripts, was used to amplify TCR beta CDR3 regions. A set of HTBI primers served as the primers for a first-round RT-PCR of the TCR CDR3. MiXCR, applied by TCRdb to the multiplex PCR reads, yields one record per CDR3 protein. The data show around 300,000 distinct CDR3 sequences, roughly 22% seen once. The sequencing sample was made of blood. These receptors all come from a man aged 25 to 45 with Graves' ophthalmopathy.

This clonotype was counted a few times. The chain has TRBV7-8 and TRBJ1-1, with TRBD1 as a possible D gene (5 bases). The CDR3 is made up of 14 amino acids. V lost 2 bases and J 5 bases, leaving 12 bases between the germline ends. Germline V CDR1 and CDR2: SGHVS, FQNEAQ. CDR3 protein: CASSLQGPRTEAFF. For the CDR3, the DNA is TGTGCCAGCAGCTTACAGGGCCCGAGGACTGAAGCTTTCTTT.

The table lists this clonotype with many counts. The J gene is TRBJ2-1, the V gene TRBV11-3; 9 bases line up with TRBD2. This CDR3 region has 17 residues. With V trimmed by 0 bases and J by 1 base, 4 bases remained unmatched. Germline V gene sequence: CDR1 SGHNT, CDR2 YENEEA. DNA of the CDR3: TGTGCCAGCAGCTTAGATGGGCTAGCGGGGTCCTACAATGAGCAGTTCTTC. Amino acid sequence: CASSLDGLAGSYNEQFF.

This clonotype was detected only a few times. The rearrangement uses TRBV24-1 and TRBJ1-5; no firm D call. V dropped 4 bases and J dropped 1 base, with 7 bases sitting between them. The CDR3 covers 14 residues. Germline V lookup: CDR1 KGHDR, CDR2 SFDVKD. CDR3: CATSEGGSNQPQHF. The CDR3 bases are TGTGCCACCAGTGAGGGAGGGAGCAATCAGCCCCAGCATTTT.

The rearrangement uses TRBV27 and TRBJ2-2; possible D gene TRBD1, 6 bases. The V gene lost 0 bases and the J gene lost 5 bases, with 19 bases spanning the gap. Looked up from germline, CDR1 is MNHEY and CDR2 is SMNVEV (reference sequence). The CDR3 sequence is 18 residues long. This CDR3 reads CASSLSPRPRRGTGELFF. CDR3 in DNA: TGTGCCAGCAGTTTATCGCCCCGCCCCAGAAGGGGGACCGGGGAGCTGTTTTTT.

The sample holds a few counts of this clonotype. This chain uses TRBV28 with TRBJ2-7; 7 bases are a match to TRBD1. The CDR3 runs 12 residues. The germline gives CDR1 MDHEN, CDR2 SYDVKM. The J segment lost 4 bases and the V segment lost 6 bases, leaving 3 bases of the junction unmatched. In DNA form, the CDR3 reads TGTGCCAGCAGGCCGACAGGGTACGAGCAGTACTTC. It specifies CASRPTGYEQYF.

This clonotype was seen repeatedly, ten times or more. V gene TRBV24-1 combines with J gene TRBJ2-3; D gene unclear. The CDR3 has 11 residues. CDR1 and CDR2 (germline): KGHDR, SFDVKD. The V end was cut by 7 bases, the J end by 4 bases, with 5 bases between. CDR3 region: CATRVADTQYF. In DNA form, the CDR3 reads TGTGCCACCAGGGTGGCAGATACGCAGTATTTT.

The chain uses TRBV11-3 and TRBJ2-7, with 8 bases identical to TRBD1. V was clipped by 2 bases and J by 2 bases; unmatched bases: 8. The CDR3 totals 16 residues. CDR1 SGHNT and CDR2 YENEEA come from the germline V gene. The CDR3 coding sequence is TGTGCCAGCAGCTTATCCCGGGACAGGTCGACCTACGAGCAGTACTTC. This gives the protein CASSLSRDRSTYEQYF.

This clonotype was found a few times. This chain connects TRBV6-1 to TRBJ1-5; no clear D. From germline, CDR1 is MNHNS and CDR2 SASEGT. V lost 7 bases, J lost 0 bases, and 19 bases lay in between. This CDR3 region has 17 residues. CDR3 DNA: TGTGCCAGCACCGCACACGTTAGTATTTCTAGCAATCAGCCCCAGCATTTT. As protein: CASTAHVSISSNQPQHF.

Ten or more counts support this clonotype. The V call is TRBV12-3 or TRBV12-4, the J call TRBJ1-1; 10 bases are a match to TRBD1. CDR3 length: 14 residues. Trimming cost V 6 bases and J 4 bases; bases outside gene matches: 5. The CDR3 protein is CASRGQGIFTEAFF. Written as DNA, the CDR3 is TGTGCCAGCAGGGGACAGGGGATCTTCACTGAAGCTTTCTTT.

In its sample, this clonotype was seen many times. This chain uses TRBV2 with TRBJ1-5; D is ambiguous. The CDR3 runs 14 residues. V was shortened by 3 bases and J by 6 bases, with 12 bases between the two germline ends. In germline, CDR1 is SNHLY, CDR2 FYNNEI. CDR3 protein: CASSEDSRSQPQHF. In DNA form, the CDR3 reads TGTGCCAGCAGTGAGGACTCCCGGAGTCAGCCCCAGCATTTT.

This chain uses TRBV10-3 with TRBJ1-1; unclear D gene. With 0 bases removed from V and 6 bases from J, the gap between germline ends came to 14 bases. The CDR3 has 15 residues. The germline CDR1 and CDR2 sequences are ENHRY and SYGVKD. The CDR3 loop is CAISESMGTGAEAFF. The CDR3 DNA follows: TGTGCCATCAGTGAGTCGATGGGCACTGGGGCTGAAGCTTTCTTT.

A few counts support this clonotype. V gene TRBV7-3 combines with J gene TRBJ1-5; a possible D gene is TRBD1 (5 bases). The germline V gene has CDR1 SGHTA and CDR2 FQGTGA. V gave up 3 bases and J gave up 7 bases, with 16 bases separating them. The CDR3 totals 15 residues. CDR3 coding DNA: TGTGCCAGCAGCTTTGTCAGGGAACTTGGACAGCCCCAGCATTTT. Translating gives CASSFVRELGQPQHF.

This clonotype was seen only a few times. The chain uses TRBV12-3 or TRBV12-4 and TRBJ1-5, with 7 bases aligning to TRBD1. V lost 5 bases, J lost 7 bases, and 17 bases stayed unmatched. The CDR3 is 17 amino acids. Here the CDR3 reads CASSTFYRTGGEQPQHF. The CDR3 nucleotides are TGTGCCAGCAGTACTTTCTATAGGACAGGAGGTGAACAGCCCCAGCATTTT.

This clonotype was counted at least ten times. CDR3: CASSVGEDTQYF. The CDR3 DNA reads as TGTGCCAGCAGCGTAGGGGAAGATACGCAGTATTTT. The rearrangement uses TRBV9 and TRBJ2-3; the D is unclear. V lost 0 bases, J lost 5 bases, and 4 bases lay in between. Germline V gene data show CDR1 as SGDLS and CDR2 as YYNGEE. The CDR3 extends over 12 amino acids.

On this clonotype: It may be a read error: a sequence one base away is much more abundant. This chain uses TRBV5-1 with TRBJ2-2, with TRBD2 matching over 9 bases. CDR1 and CDR2 (germline): SGHRS, YFSETQ. The CDR3 length is 15 residues. CDR3 nucleotide sequence: TGCGCCAACAGCTCTAGCGGGAATTTACCCGGGGAGCTGTTTTTT. It translates to CANSSSGNLPGELFF.

V and J are TRBV3-1 and TRBJ2-5; D remains unclear. V gave up 3 bases and J gave up 5 bases, with 19 bases separating them. The CDR3 is 16 residues long. Germline CDR1 is LGHDT and CDR2 is YNNKEL (reference sequence). The CDR3 DNA reads as TGTGCCAGCAGCCACAAAAGGGCCGAGTCCGTTGAGACCCAGTACTTC. Its protein is CASSHKRAESVETQYF.

In its sample, this clonotype was seen many times. The V call is TRBV11-3, the J call TRBJ2-7; 9 positions agree with TRBD2. Germline CDR1 is SGHNT and CDR2 is YENEEA. With V trimmed by 5 bases and J by 2 bases, 13 bases remained unmatched. The CDR3 loop spans 17 amino acids. Written as DNA, the CDR3 is TGTGCCAGCAGCGGCAAGCGGGAGGTCGGATTGGCCTACGAGCAGTACTTC. Its translation is CASSGKREVGLAYEQYF.